The 30 T cell receptor beta chains reported below all come from one sample, sequenced in a study of T cells after posttransplantation cyclophosphamide. Clones were read by immunoSEQ multiplex PCR, and TCRdb kept only the in-frame ones, dropping some. The sample contains some 11,000 clones, roughly nine tenths of which appear only once. Busulfan-fludarabine conditioning, marrow transplant, and cyclophosphamide on days +3 and +4 were administered. This sample comprised CD4+ T cells sorted from PBMCs, obtained after allogeneic stem cell transplant with posttransplant cyclophosphamide. These receptors were taken from a male patient between 25 and 39 years old who received an allogeneic stem cell transplant from a related donor, was CMV-positive, and had acute GVHD only. Some T cells may originate from the graft donor.

This sequence joins TRBV6-1 and TRBJ1-3; D is perhaps TRBD1 (6 bases). V was shortened by 2 bases and J by 3 bases, with 8 bases between the two germline ends. Germline V gene data show CDR1 as MNHNS and CDR2 as SASEGT. The CDR3 totals 14 residues. The CDR3 nucleotides are TGTGCCAGCAGTGAAACGACAGGTGGAAACACCATATATTTT. It codes for CASSETTGGNTIYF.

The chain employs TRBV7-2 and TRBJ1-2; weak D call: TRBD1 (5 bases). The V end lost 5 bases, the J end lost 2 bases, and 12 bases lay between the germline ends. Germline V CDR1 and CDR2: SGHTA, FQGNSA. The CDR3 contains 14 residues. The CDR3 DNA follows: TGTGCCAGCAGCCGACAGTTTGGCAACTATGGCTACACCTTC. Its translation is CASSRQFGNYGYTF.

This chain joins TRBV6-5 and TRBJ1-2; no clear D gene. The CDR3 consists of 12 residues. V dropped 6 bases and J dropped 8 bases, with 13 bases sitting between them. Germline V gene lookup returns CDR1 MNHEY and CDR2 SVGAGI. CDR3 sequence reads: CASSPDKWGYTF. The CDR3 bases are TGTGCCAGCAGCCCAGATAAGTGGGGCTACACCTTC.

This sequence joins TRBV25-1 and TRBJ1-1, with 10 positions matching TRBD1. The length of the CDR3 is 16 residues. Germline assignment: CDR1 MGHDK and CDR2 SYGVNS. The ends lost 3 bases at V and 3 bases at J; junction bases unmatched: 7. In nucleotides, the CDR3 is TGTGCCAGCAGTGACCCGGACAGGGGGGAGCACACTGAAGCTTTCTTT. Its protein is CASSDPDRGEHTEAFF.

J is TRBJ2-3 and V is TRBV5-4, with a weak D call TRBD2 (7 bases). The germline V gene encodes CDR1 SGHNT and CDR2 YYREEE (reference sequence). The CDR3 totals 15 residues. Trimming pared 1 base from V and 5 bases from J, leaving 14 bases between. CDR3 sequence (DNA): TGTGCCAGCAGCTTGAGGAAGGGGGGGCGAGATACGCAGTATTTT. It encodes CASSLRKGGRDTQYF.

The chain has TRBV4-1 and TRBJ1-2; D ambiguous. Germline assignment: CDR1 MGHRA and CDR2 YSYEKL. V was clipped by 0 bases and J by 0 bases, with 8 bases between them. This CDR3 comprises 15 residues. CDR3 sequence reads: CASSQDPGSNYGYTF. The CDR3 nucleotides are TGCGCCAGCAGCCAAGATCCGGGGTCTAACTATGGCTACACCTTC.

The V and J genes are TRBV27 and TRBJ2-1, with D maybe TRBD1 (6 bases). This CDR3 spans 14 amino acids. V shed 5 bases and J shed 3 bases, with 11 bases lying between them. Germline V CDR1 and CDR2: MNHEY, SMNVEV (reference sequence). CDR3 DNA sequence: TGTGCCAGCAGTCGGGCAGGGGACTACAATGAGCAGTTCTTC. It encodes CASSRAGDYNEQFF.

This clone was detected a few times. The genes are TRBV27 and TRBJ2-1; 10 nucleotides match TRBD1. CDR3 size: 14 residues. Losses at the gene ends were 3 bases for V and 6 bases for J; bases not matched to a gene: 2. CDR1 MNHEY and CDR2 SMNVEV come from the germline V gene (reference sequence). In DNA, the CDR3 is TGTGCCAGCAGTTTTCGGGACAGGGGCAATGAGCAGTTCTTC. Translating it yields CASSFRDRGNEQFF.

This chain links TRBV19 with TRBJ1-1, with 9 bases that match TRBD1. This CDR3 contains 14 residues. From germline, CDR1 is LNHDA and CDR2 SQIVND (reference sequence). Losses at the gene ends were 7 bases for V and 3 bases for J; bases not matched to a gene: 6. The CDR3 is CASTMGTGYTEAFF. Here the CDR3 DNA reads TGTGCCAGTACCATGGGGACAGGGTACACTGAAGCTTTCTTT.

The chain couples TRBV25-1 to TRBJ2-3; 10 bases line up with TRBD2. The ends lost 3 bases at V and 13 bases at J; junction bases unmatched: 4. The CDR3 is made up of 12 amino acids. The germline CDR1 and CDR2 sequences are MGHDK and SYGVNS. The CDR3 loop reads CASSDSGGPKYF. Here the CDR3 DNA reads TGTGCCAGCAGTGATAGCGGGGGGCCAAAGTATTTT.

The V call is TRBV14, the J call TRBJ2-3; no clear D gene. The CDR3 runs to 14 residues. V lost 0 bases, J lost 2 bases, and 6 bases lay in between. The germline V gene has CDR1 SGHDN and CDR2 FVKESK. As DNA, the CDR3 is TGTGCCAGCAGCCAAGAGCTCTACACAGATACGCAGTATTTT. Amino acid sequence: CASSQELYTDTQYF. Supplemented by reference TRBV14 and TRBJ2-3, the full variable domain reads EAGVTQFPSHSVIEKGQTVTLRCDPISGHDNLYWYRRVMGKEIKFLLHFVKESKQDESGMPNNRFLAERTGGTYSTLKVQPAELEDSGVYFCASSQELYTDTQYFGPGTRLTVL.

The V and J genes are TRBV6-6 and TRBJ2-3; perhaps TRBD1 as D (6 bases). Germline CDR1 and CDR2: MNHNY and SVGAGI (reference sequence). CDR3 size: 11 residues. Trimming pared 8 bases from V and 10 bases from J, leaving 13 bases between. CDR3 protein: CASGLTGSQYF. CDR3 coding DNA: TGTGCCAGCGGACTTACAGGGTCGCAGTATTTT.

The gene calls are TRBV6-1 and TRBJ2-2; the match to TRBD1 covers 11 bases. This CDR3 is built from 15 residues. Germline V gives CDR1 MNHNS, CDR2 SASEGT. After removal of 3 bases from V and 6 bases from J, the junction contained 3 bases not matched to a gene. The CDR3 DNA reads as TGTGCCAGCAGTGATACGGGACAGGGGGCCGGGGAGCTGTTTTTT. The encoded protein is CASSDTGQGAGELFF.

The V call is TRBV7-3, the J call TRBJ1-1, with D perhaps matching TRBD1 (5 bases). In germline, CDR1 is SGHTA, CDR2 FQGTGA. CDR3 length: 13 residues. Trimming pared 0 bases from V and 4 bases from J, leaving 6 bases between. The CDR3 DNA follows: TGTGCCAGCAGCTTAACGGGGGGCACTGAAGCTTTCTTT. Residues: CASSLTGGTEAFF. The full variable domain, rest sourced from reference TRBV7-3 and TRBJ1-1, is GAGVSQTPSNKVTEKGKYVELRCDPISGHTALYWYRQSLGQGPEFLIYFQGTGAADDSGLPNDRFFAVRPEGSVSTLKIQRTERGDSAVYLCASSLTGGTEAFFGQGTRLTVV.

The V call is TRBV6-6, the J call TRBJ1-2; no definite D call. The V gene lost 2 bases and the J gene lost 8 bases, with 9 bases spanning the gap. The CDR3 covers 12 residues. CDR1 MNHNY and CDR2 SVGAGI come from the germline V gene (reference sequence). In nucleotides, the CDR3 is TGTGCCAGCAGTTACACCCGCGGCGGCTACACCTTC. Residues: CASSYTRGGYTF.

The chain links TRBV5-1 to TRBJ1-4; 9 bases map to TRBD1. From germline, CDR1 is SGHRS and CDR2 YFSETQ. The CDR3 is 14 amino acids. Trimming removed 4 bases from V and 5 bases from J; junction bases left unmatched: 3. DNA of the CDR3: TGCGCCAGCAGCCTAGGACAGGGGAATGAAAAACTGTTTTTT. Protein product: CASSLGQGNEKLFF.

V and J are TRBV19 and TRBJ1-2; TRBD1 aligns across 8 bases. CDR1 and CDR2 from the germline V gene are LNHDA and SQIVND (reference sequence). The CDR3 runs to 14 residues. J gave up 3 bases and V 7 bases, and 7 bases lay outside the gene matches. CDR3 loop: CASTPDREYYGYTF. CDR3 sequence (DNA): TGTGCCAGTACTCCGGACAGGGAATACTATGGCTACACCTTC.

The rearrangement joins TRBV6-5 to TRBJ1-5; D ambiguous. V was pared by 4 bases and J by 2 bases, with 9 bases between. CDR1 MNHEY and CDR2 SVGAGI come from the germline V gene. The CDR3 has 14 amino acids. The CDR3 loop reads CASSSLLGNQPQHF. Here the CDR3 DNA reads TGTGCCAGCAGTTCCCTACTGGGCAATCAGCCCCAGCATTTT.

J is TRBJ1-1 and V is TRBV4-2, with D perhaps matching TRBD1 (5 bases). This CDR3 has 16 residues. V was trimmed by 3 bases and J by 3 bases, leaving 17 bases between them. In germline, CDR1 is LGHNA, CDR2 YNFKEQ. The CDR3 spells CASSHFNRYAHTEAFF. The CDR3 bases are TGTGCCAGCAGCCACTTCAACAGGTATGCCCACACTGAAGCTTTCTTT.

The V gene is TRBV27, the J gene TRBJ2-2; 7 bases fit TRBD2. Germline values: CDR1 MNHEY, CDR2 SMNVEV (reference sequence). The CDR3 loop spans 14 amino acids. V lost 5 bases and J lost 5; bases outside the gene matches: 5. The DNA of the CDR3 is TGTGCCAGCAGTCCTAGGGAGGGGACCGGGGAGCTGTTTTTT. Translating it yields CASSPREGTGELFF.

V is TRBV5-1 and J is TRBJ2-3, with 12 nucleotides matching TRBD2. J gave up 1 base and V 0 bases, and 9 bases lay outside the gene matches. The germline V gene has CDR1 SGHRS and CDR2 YFSETQ. The CDR3 is made up of 19 amino acids. This CDR3 reads CASSLAASGGAKGTDTQYF. CDR3 in DNA: TGCGCCAGCAGCTTGGCAGCTAGCGGGGGGGCGAAGGGCACAGATACGCAGTATTTT.

The chain links TRBV4-2 to TRBJ1-1; tentatively, D is TRBD1 (5 bases). Germline loops: CDR1 LGHNA, CDR2 YNFKEQ. V lost 4 bases to trimming and J lost 5 bases, with 14 bases between them. CDR3 length equals 14 residues. Written as DNA, the CDR3 is TGTGCCAGCAGCCCCCGGATTAGGGGAACTGAAGCTTTCTTT. It translates to CASSPRIRGTEAFF.

The V call is TRBV19, the J call TRBJ1-1; TRBD1 matches 8 bases. J was trimmed by 6 bases and V by 5 bases; bases with no gene match: 8. Germline-derived CDR1 and CDR2 are LNHDA and SQIVND (reference sequence). This CDR3 has 14 residues. CDR3 protein: CASSPRQGRAEAFF. DNA for the CDR3: TGTGCCAGTAGTCCTCGACAGGGGAGGGCTGAAGCTTTCTTT.

CDR3 nucleotide sequence: TGTGCCAGCAACGTCCAAGGGGCTTACGAGCAGTACTTC. Residues: CASNVQGAYEQYF. The V call is TRBV5-6, the J call TRBJ2-7; possibly TRBD1 for D (5 bases). CDR1 and CDR2 from the germline V gene are SGHDT and YYEEEE. Trimming cost V 6 bases and J 4 bases, with 14 bases left between them. The CDR3 extends over 13 amino acids. The full variable domain, completed using reference TRBV5-6 and TRBJ2-7, is DAGVTQSPTHLIKTRGQQVTLRCSPKSGHDTVSWYQQALGQGPQFIFQYYEEEERQRGNFPDRFSGHQFPNYSSELNVNALLLGDSALYLCASNVQGAYEQYFGPGTRLTVT.

On this clone itself: The same CDR3 arises from other DNA sequences in this sample as well. The V call is TRBV19, the J call TRBJ1-6; no reliable D call. The germline V and J ends were trimmed by 5 bases and 0 bases, with 11 bases remaining between them. The CDR3 has 16 amino acids. The V gene's germline CDR1 is LNHDA and CDR2 SQIVND (reference sequence). CDR3 sequence: CASSSRGLSYNSPLHF. In DNA, the CDR3 is TGTGCCAGTAGTTCTCGCGGGCTCTCCTATAATTCACCCCTCCACTTT.

The gene calls are TRBV5-1 and TRBJ2-3; 13 positions agree with TRBD2. Germline V gene data show CDR1 as SGHRS and CDR2 as YFSETQ. The V segment lost 3 bases and the J segment 6 bases; nucleotides outside the gene matches: 10. This CDR3 has 17 amino acids. CDR3 loop: CASSSGLAGLERDTQYF. The CDR3 region has the DNA TGCGCCAGCAGCTCGGGACTAGCGGGGCTCGAGAGGGATACGCAGTATTTT.

This chain links TRBV6-1 with TRBJ1-6; maybe TRBD1 (6 bases). Trimming left V 3 bases short and J 4 bases short, with 7 bases between. Germline assignment: CDR1 MNHNS and CDR2 SASEGT. This CDR3 is built from 14 residues. The CDR3: CASSEGAYNSPLHF. CDR3 coding DNA: TGTGCCAGCAGTGAGGGGGCATATAATTCACCCCTCCACTTT.

The chain combines TRBV2 with TRBJ1-1; 10 bases map to TRBD1. V trimming: 2 bases; J trimming: 11 bases; junction bases outside the gene matches: 5. CDR3 length: 13 amino acids. Germline V CDR1 and CDR2: SNHLY, FYNNEI. The CDR3 loop is CASSEWGQGNAFF. The CDR3 coding sequence is TGTGCCAGCAGTGAATGGGGACAGGGGAATGCTTTCTTT.

The genes are TRBV6-5 and TRBJ1-3; TRBD1 might be the D (5 bases). V was trimmed by 0 bases and J by 3 bases, leaving 12 bases between them. Germline CDR1 MNHEY, CDR2 SVGAGI. This CDR3 has 16 amino acids. The CDR3 coding sequence is TGTGCCAGCAGTTACTCGAACGGGGGGGGTGGAAACACCATATATTTT. Residues: CASSYSNGGGGNTIYF.

V and J are TRBV5-4 and TRBJ2-2; 8 nucleotides align to TRBD1. The germline gives CDR1 SGHNT, CDR2 YYREEE (reference sequence). J lost 4 bases, V lost 4 bases, and 12 bases had no gene match. This CDR3 is 17 amino acids long. The CDR3 DNA reads as TGTGCCAGCAGCCCTACTTCCCACAGGGGGAGCACCGGGGAGCTGTTTTTT. It specifies CASSPTSHRGSTGELFF.